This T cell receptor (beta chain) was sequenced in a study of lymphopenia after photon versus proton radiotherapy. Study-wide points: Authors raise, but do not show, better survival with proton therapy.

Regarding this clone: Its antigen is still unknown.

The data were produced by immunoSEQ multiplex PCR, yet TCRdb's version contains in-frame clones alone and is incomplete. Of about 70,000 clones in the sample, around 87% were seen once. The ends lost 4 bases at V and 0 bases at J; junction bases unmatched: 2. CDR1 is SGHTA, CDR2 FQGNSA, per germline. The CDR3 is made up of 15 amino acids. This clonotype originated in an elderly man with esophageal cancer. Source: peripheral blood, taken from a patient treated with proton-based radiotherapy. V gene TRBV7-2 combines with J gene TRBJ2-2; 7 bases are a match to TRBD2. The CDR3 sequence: CASSWSGANTGELFF. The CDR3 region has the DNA TGTGCCAGCAGCTGGAGCGGGGCGAACACCGGGGAGCTGTTTTTT.